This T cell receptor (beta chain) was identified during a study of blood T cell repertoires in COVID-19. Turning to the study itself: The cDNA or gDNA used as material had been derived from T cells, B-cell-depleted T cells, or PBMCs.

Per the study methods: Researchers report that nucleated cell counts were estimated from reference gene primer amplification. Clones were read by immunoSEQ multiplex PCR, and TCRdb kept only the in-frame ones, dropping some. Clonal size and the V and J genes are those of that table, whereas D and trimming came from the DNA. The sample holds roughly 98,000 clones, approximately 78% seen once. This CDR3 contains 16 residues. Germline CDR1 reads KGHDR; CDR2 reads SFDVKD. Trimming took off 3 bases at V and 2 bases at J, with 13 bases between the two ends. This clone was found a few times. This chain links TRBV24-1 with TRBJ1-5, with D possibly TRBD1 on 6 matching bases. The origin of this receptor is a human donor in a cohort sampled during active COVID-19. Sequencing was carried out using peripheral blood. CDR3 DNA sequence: TGTGCCACCAGTGATGGCGGCAGGGGTGGCAATCAGCCCCAGCATTTT. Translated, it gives CATSDGGRGGNQPQHF.